This T cell receptor (beta chain) was recovered during a study of cytomegalovirus exposure and HLA in healthy donors. The CDR3 covers 18 residues. With 0 bases clipped from V and 3 bases from J, the junction kept 8 bases outside the gene matches. Germline CDR1 reads MGHRA; CDR2 reads YSYEKL. Study-wide findings and caveats: A later analysis showed TCR association rates differing by HLA locus, peaking at DRB1 and lowest at HLA-C. Exclusion applied to some V segments, including TRBV6-2 and TRBV6-3, as they were indistinguishable.

PCR used 60 Vbeta primers and 13 Jbeta primers. Study processing details: An analysis that came later counted some 85 million unique TCR beta chains, about 10 million shared. The data were produced by immunoSEQ multiplex PCR, yet TCRdb's version contains in-frame clones alone and is incomplete. The DNA gave D and trimming, while V, J and clone size come from that table. Seen here are 190,000 or so clones, 75% to 90% observed once, and the top ten hold under 0.75%. As concerns this clone: Its antigen is currently unknown.

The sequenced sample consisted of PBMCs. The sequence was obtained from a boy younger than 18 in good health and CMV-seronegative. This chain joins TRBV4-1 and TRBJ2-2, with TRBD2 identical over 9 bases. As DNA, the CDR3 is TGCGCCAGCAGCCAAGACCCTCGGCGGGAGGGAGACACCGGGGAGCTGTTTTTT. Its translation: CASSQDPRREGDTGELFF.